A selection of T cell receptor beta chains follows, all from one sample in a study of T-cell reconstitution after alpha-beta-depleted transplantation in children. TCRdb independently ran MiXCR on the PCR reads; one entry per CDR3 protein. The sample records over 400,000 distinct CDR3 sequences, around two fifths being singletons. Sample: PBMCs, taken before TCRalphabeta/CD19-depleted stem cell transplant. These receptors originate from a girl under 10 years old with aplastic anemia, due to receive a stem cell transplant. Each CDR3 is given with its conserved first and last residue. D genes are given only for firm matches. A row's size may be missing; if present it is once, few, many or a size class.

V	length	J	size	D	CDR3	DNA
TRBV10-3	12	TRBJ2-2	few	NA	CAIRWGPGELFF	TGTGCCATCAGGTGGGGCCCCGGGGAGCTGTTTTTT
TRBV3-1	14	TRBJ2-5	NA	NA	CASSQDPTEETQYF	TGTGCCAGCAGCCAAGATCCGACGGAAGAGACCCAGTACTTC
TRBV11-2	18	TRBJ2-3	NA	NA	CASSRRQSGDMSTDTQYF	TGTGCCAGCAGCCGACGCCAATCAGGGGATATGAGCACAGATACGCAGTATTTT
TRBV12-3/TRBV12-4	13	TRBJ2-1	few	TRBD2	CASSLLAGGQHFF	TGTGCCAGCAGCTTACTAGCGGGAGGACAGCATTTCTTC
TRBV7-3	13	TRBJ2-7	many	NA	CASSPGLSYEQYF	TGTGCCAGCAGCCCAGGCCTCTCCTACGAGCAGTACTTC
TRBV29-1	15	TRBJ2-1	once	TRBD2	CSVEGEGSSYNEQFF	TGCAGCGTTGAAGGGGAGGGGAGCTCCTACAATGAGCAGTTCTTC
TRBV4-2	14	TRBJ2-7	NA	NA	CASSQGIGPYEQYF	TGTGCCAGCAGCCAAGGGATAGGACCCTACGAGCAGTACTTC
TRBV6-1	13	TRBJ2-1	NA	TRBD1	CASSKDRVREQFF	TGTGCCAGCAGCAAGGACAGGGTCCGTGAGCAGTTCTTC
TRBV12-3/TRBV12-4	14	TRBJ2-4	few	NA	CASTPAKAKNIQYF	TGTGCCAGCACCCCTGCCAAGGCCAAAAACATTCAGTACTTC
TRBV5-1	13	TRBJ2-2	few	TRBD2	CASSGGGTGELFF	TGCGCCAGCAGCGGGGGGGGCACCGGGGAGCTGTTTTTT
TRBV6-1	15	TRBJ2-7	NA	TRBD2	CASRLGLAGPYEQYF	TGTGCCAGCAGGCTGGGACTAGCGGGGCCTTACGAGCAGTACTTC
TRBV15	13	TRBJ2-7	NA	TRBD1	CATSLGQGYEQYF	TGTGCCACCAGCTTGGGACAGGGATACGAGCAGTACTTC
TRBV29-1	13	TRBJ2-5	NA	NA	CSVGRGGGETQYF	TGCAGCGTTGGGAGGGGGGGAGGAGAGACCCAGTACTTC
TRBV7-6	16	TRBJ2-3	many	NA	CASSFLADSSTDTQYF	TGTGCCAGCAGCTTTTTAGCGGACTCCAGCACAGATACGCAGTATTTT
TRBV4-2	16	TRBJ1-6	NA	TRBD1	CASSQSPGQGIPPLHF	TGTGCCAGCAGCCAATCACCGGGACAGGGCATCCCACCCCTCCACTTT
TRBV2	16	TRBJ2-3	NA	TRBD2	CASSARTSGGADTQYF	TGTGCCAGCAGTGCGAGAACTAGCGGGGGGGCAGATACGCAGTATTTT
TRBV20-1	14	TRBJ2-5	NA	TRBD1	CSAGLTGEEETQYF	TGCAGTGCTGGCTTGACAGGGGAGGAAGAGACCCAGTACTTC
TRBV20-1	15	TRBJ2-1	many	NA	CSAQGGPAGKNEQFF	TGCAGTGCCCAGGGGGGCCCAGCGGGTAAAAATGAGCAGTTCTTC
TRBV12-3/TRBV12-4	15	TRBJ1-5	few	TRBD1	CASSGGGMSNQPQHF	TGTGCCAGCAGTGGAGGGGGCATGAGCAATCAGCCCCAGCATTTT
TRBV5-1	16	TRBJ2-1	many	TRBD2	CASSLVPAGGPNEQFF	TGCGCCAGCAGCTTGGTTCCAGCGGGAGGGCCTAATGAGCAGTTCTTC
TRBV9	17	TRBJ2-1	many	NA	CASTVKTSCRSYNEQFF	TGTGCCAGCACCGTAAAAACTAGCTGTAGATCCTACAATGAGCAGTTCTTC
TRBV5-1	17	TRBJ2-3	NA	TRBD2	CASSSASGGPPGNTQYF	TGCGCCAGCAGCTCAGCTAGCGGGGGGCCCCCCGGTAATACGCAGTATTTT
TRBV4-1	16	TRBJ2-7	NA	NA	CASSSEGTEALYEQYF	TGCGCCAGCAGCTCGGAAGGGACGGAGGCGCTCTACGAGCAGTACTTC
TRBV29-1	16	TRBJ2-5	NA	TRBD2	CSVAGGRGALPETQYF	TGCAGCGTTGCGGGGGGGCGGGGGGCTCTCCCGGAGACCCAGTACTTC
TRBV18	10	TRBJ1-2	NA	NA	CASSGRTAAF	TGTGCCAGCTCGGGGCGGACGGCCGCCTTC
TRBV5-1	17	TRBJ2-3	NA	TRBD2	CASSPIRAGVRPDTQYF	TGCGCCAGCAGCCCCATTCGGGCGGGAGTTCGCCCAGATACGCAGTATTTT
TRBV6-6	12	TRBJ2-7	NA	NA	CASSYTHYEQYF	TGTGCCAGCAGTTACACCCACTACGAGCAGTACTTC
TRBV5-5	15	TRBJ1-4	many	TRBD1	CASSPGTGVKEKLFF	TGTGCCAGCAGCCCAGGGACAGGGGTAAAAGAAAAACTGTTTTTT
TRBV15	17	TRBJ1-2	many	TRBD1	CATSRGGTGNSDYGYTF	TGTGCCACCAGCAGGGGAGGGACAGGGAATAGCGACTATGGCTACACCTTC
TRBV27	16	TRBJ2-1	once	TRBD1	CASSLLRTGLNNEQFF	TGTGCCAGCAGTTTATTAAGGACAGGGTTAAACAATGAGCAGTTCTTC
TRBV6-1	14	TRBJ2-5	NA	NA	CASSTIIPLETQYF	TGTGCCAGCAGCACCATAATACCTCTGGAGACCCAGTACTTC
TRBV3-1	16	TRBJ2-3	NA	TRBD2	CASSRRTSGTTDTQYF	TGTGCCAGCAGCCGCCGGACTAGCGGGACAACAGATACGCAGTATTTT
TRBV7-8	15	TRBJ2-1	few	NA	CASSLVEDSYGEQFF	TGTGCCAGCAGCTTAGTTGAGGATTCCTACGGTGAGCAGTTCTTC
TRBV5-1	15	TRBJ2-3	few	NA	CASRETLTSTDTQYF	TGCGCCAGCAGAGAGACTCTGACTAGCACAGATACGCAGTATTTT
TRBV20-1	11	TRBJ2-1	NA	NA	CSAARRNEQFF	TGCAGTGCTGCCCGGAGGAATGAGCAGTTCTTC
TRBV6-4	14	TRBJ2-3	many	NA	CASSDNPGTDTQYF	TGTGCCAGCAGTGACAACCCTGGCACAGATACGCAGTATTTT
TRBV5-1	12	TRBJ1-5	many	NA	CASSLDGQPQHF	TGCGCCAGCAGCTTGGATGGACAGCCCCAGCATTTT
TRBV10-2	15	TRBJ1-1	NA	TRBD1	CASSESTGGNTEAFF	TGCGCCAGCAGTGAGTCGACAGGGGGGAACACTGAAGCTTTCTTT
TRBV15	16	TRBJ2-5	NA	TRBD1	CATSRSRNRGQETQYF	TGTGCCACCAGCAGATCCCGGAACAGGGGGCAAGAGACCCAGTACTTC
TRBV2	17	TRBJ2-3	few	TRBD2	CASFKNRGLAGVDTQYF	TGTGCCAGCTTTAAGAACAGGGGCCTAGCGGGAGTGGATACGCAGTATTTT
TRBV7-2	16	TRBJ2-2	many	NA	CASSLQSGRGSGELFF	TGTGCCAGCAGCTTGCAGTCCGGGAGAGGGTCCGGGGAGCTGTTTTTT
TRBV7-6	14	TRBJ2-2	NA	NA	CASILSGVTGELFF	TGTGCCAGCATCTTATCGGGGGTCACCGGGGAGCTGTTTTTT
TRBV27	15	TRBJ2-1	NA	TRBD2	CASSFTSGPGNEQFF	TGTGCCAGCAGTTTTACTAGCGGCCCGGGGAATGAGCAGTTCTTC
TRBV4-1	13	TRBJ1-1	NA	NA	CAGTTFGGGSAFF	TGCGCCGGCACTACCTTCGGTGGGGGTTCAGCTTTCTTT
TRBV5-1	12	TRBJ2-7	many	NA	CASSTDFYEQYF	TGCGCCAGCAGCACGGACTTCTACGAGCAGTACTTC
TRBV9	15	TRBJ2-1	few	NA	CASSYGAGRANEQFF	TGTGCCAGCAGCTACGGGGCGGGACGGGCCAATGAGCAGTTCTTC
TRBV5-5	16	TRBJ2-3	NA	TRBD1	CASSLATGAHTDTQYF	TGTGCCAGCAGCTTGGCGACAGGGGCCCACACAGATACGCAGTATTTT
TRBV14	16	TRBJ1-6	few	NA	CASSQDRGGYNSPLHF	TGTGCCAGCAGCCAAGATCGAGGGGGCTATAATTCACCCCTCCACTTT
TRBV5-5	15	TRBJ1-6	many	NA	CASSPGQGYNSPLHF	TGTGCCAGCAGCCCGGGTCAGGGGTATAATTCACCCCTCCACTTT
TRBV20-1	14	TRBJ2-5	NA	NA	CSATEGHYQETQYF	TGCAGTGCGACCGAGGGACACTACCAAGAGACCCAGTACTTC
TRBV6-1	13	TRBJ1-2	NA	NA	CASSAGGSYGYTF	TGTGCCAGCAGTGCCGGCGGGAGCTATGGCTACACCTTC